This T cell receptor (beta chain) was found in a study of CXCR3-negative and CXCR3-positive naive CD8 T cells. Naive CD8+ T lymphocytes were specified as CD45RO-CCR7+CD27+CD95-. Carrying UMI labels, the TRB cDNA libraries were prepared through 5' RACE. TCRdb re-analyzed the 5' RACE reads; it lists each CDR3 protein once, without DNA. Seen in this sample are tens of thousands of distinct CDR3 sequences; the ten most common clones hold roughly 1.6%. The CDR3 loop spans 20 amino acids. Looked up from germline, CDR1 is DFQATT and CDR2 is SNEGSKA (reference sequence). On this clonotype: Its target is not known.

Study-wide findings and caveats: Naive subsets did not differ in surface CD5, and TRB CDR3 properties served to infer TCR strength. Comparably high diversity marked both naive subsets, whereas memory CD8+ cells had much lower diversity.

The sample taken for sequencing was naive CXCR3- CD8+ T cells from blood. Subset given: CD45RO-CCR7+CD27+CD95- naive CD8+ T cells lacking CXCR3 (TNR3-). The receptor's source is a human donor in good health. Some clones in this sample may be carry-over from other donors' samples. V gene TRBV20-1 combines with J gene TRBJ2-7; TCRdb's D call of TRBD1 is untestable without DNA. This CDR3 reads CSARSGGGRSNSRSSYEQYF.